This section outlines one T cell receptor (beta chain) sequence together with its context. Selected positively for CCR7 and CD45RO-negative, naive CD8 cells excluded terminally differentiated effector memory CD45RA+ cells. The assay was immunoSEQ multiplex PCR, and TCRdb's table has in-frame clones only and misses some. The profile shows approximately 810,000 clones, around 93% of them singletons. These data come from a study of shared clonotypes between healthy human individuals. Trimming stripped 5 bases from V and 5 bases from J, with 18 bases between. The CDR3 contains 15 residues. Germline loops: CDR1 MNHEY, CDR2 SMNVEV (reference sequence).

The rearrangement links TRBV27 to TRBJ2-5; D might be TRBD1 or TRBD2, each matching 5 bases. The material sequenced was naive CD8+ T cells sorted from blood. The clonotype comes from a man aged 25-45 years in good health. The chain's CDR3 is CASSRTGTGAETQYF. The CDR3 coding sequence is TGTGCCAGCAGTAGGACCGGGACCGGAGCGGAGACCCAGTACTTC.